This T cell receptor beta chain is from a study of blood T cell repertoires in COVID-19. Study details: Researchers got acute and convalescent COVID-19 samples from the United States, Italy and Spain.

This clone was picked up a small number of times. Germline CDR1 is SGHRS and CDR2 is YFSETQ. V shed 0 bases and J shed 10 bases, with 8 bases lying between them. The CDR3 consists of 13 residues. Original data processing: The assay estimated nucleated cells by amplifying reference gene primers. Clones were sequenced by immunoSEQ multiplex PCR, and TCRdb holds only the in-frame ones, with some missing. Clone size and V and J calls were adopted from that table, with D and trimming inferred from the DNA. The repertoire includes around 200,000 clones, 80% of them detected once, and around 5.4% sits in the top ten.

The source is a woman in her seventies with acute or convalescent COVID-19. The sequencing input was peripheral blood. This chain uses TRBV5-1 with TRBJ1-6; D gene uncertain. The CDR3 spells CASSLESGSPLHF. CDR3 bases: TGCGCCAGCAGCTTGGAGTCGGGGTCACCCCTCCACTTT.